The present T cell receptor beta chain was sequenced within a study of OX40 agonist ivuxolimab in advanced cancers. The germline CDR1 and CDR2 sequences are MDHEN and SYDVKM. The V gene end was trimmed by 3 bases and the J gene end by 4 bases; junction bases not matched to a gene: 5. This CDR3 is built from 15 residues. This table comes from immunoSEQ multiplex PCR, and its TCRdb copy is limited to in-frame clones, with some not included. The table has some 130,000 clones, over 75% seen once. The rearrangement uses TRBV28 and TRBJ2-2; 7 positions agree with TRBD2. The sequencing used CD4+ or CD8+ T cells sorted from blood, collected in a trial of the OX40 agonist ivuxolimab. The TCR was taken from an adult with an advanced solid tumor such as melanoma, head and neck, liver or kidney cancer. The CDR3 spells CASSFGGTGTGELFF. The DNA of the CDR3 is TGTGCCAGCAGTTTCGGGGGGACTGGCACCGGGGAGCTGTTTTTT.